The 12 T cell receptor beta chains below all came from one sample that was sequenced in a study of T-cell memory formation after mild COVID-19. Each CDR3 protein is one row after TCRdb ran MiXCR on the 5' RACE reads. The sample holds approximately 190,000 distinct CDR3 sequences, around 18% seen once. The sample consisted of PBMCs or a T cell subset sorted from them (not recorded which). All receptors come from an adult woman who had mild COVID-19 (a few samples of this study predate the infection). Cell type and time point are not known.

The V call is TRBV24-1, the J call TRBJ2-1; tentatively, D is TRBD2 (5 bases). Trimming took off 7 bases at V and 6 bases at J, with 12 bases between the two ends. Germline V gene lookup returns CDR1 KGHDR and CDR2 SFDVKD. The CDR3 loop spans 13 amino acids. This CDR3 is CATRAGVSNEQFF. In DNA form, the CDR3 reads TGTGCCACCAGGGCCGGGGTCTCCAATGAGCAGTTCTTC.

The rearrangement uses TRBV6-5 and TRBJ2-7; D is possibly TRBD1 (6 bases). CDR1 MNHEY and CDR2 SVGAGI come from the germline V gene. The CDR3 consists of 14 residues. V shed 6 bases and J shed 2 bases, with 14 bases lying between them. Written as DNA, the CDR3 is TGTGCCAGCAGATCTCACGGGGACACCTACGAGCAGTACTTC. Its translation is CASRSHGDTYEQYF.

In this sample, this clonotype turned up many times. This chain uses TRBV5-1 with TRBJ2-1, with 10 bases lining up with TRBD2. J gave up 3 bases and V 5 bases, and 2 bases lay outside the gene matches. This CDR3 region has 14 residues. Germline CDR1 is SGHRS and CDR2 is YFSETQ. The CDR3 loop reads CASSIAGGYNEQFF. The CDR3 DNA reads as TGCGCCAGCAGTATAGCGGGAGGCTACAATGAGCAGTTCTTC.

Remarks on this clonotype: Possible read error: a much larger clone is one base away. The chain links TRBV23-1 to TRBJ2-3; TRBD2 aligns across 7 bases. TRBV23-1 is labeled an ORF, and its function is uncertain. This CDR3 region has 18 residues. The CDR3 is CASSPPGEGLHSTDAQYF. The CDR3 DNA follows: TGCGCCAGCAGTCCGCCTGGGGAGGGCCTCCATAGCACAGATGCGCAGTATTTT.

V and J are TRBV7-2 and TRBJ1-1; D not certain. Germline values: CDR1 SGHTA, CDR2 FQGNSA. The CDR3 is 14 residues long. Trimming removed 1 base at V and 6 bases at J, with 12 bases between. The DNA of the CDR3 is TGTGCCAGCAGCTTAGTGGTAGGGAGTCCTGAAGCTTTCTTT. Its protein is CASSLVVGSPEAFF.

This clonotype came up a few times. The chain carries TRBV7-2 and TRBJ2-3; D unclear. This CDR3 has 15 amino acids. V shed 3 bases and J shed 0 bases, with 10 bases lying between them. The germline V gene encodes CDR1 SGHTA and CDR2 FQGNSA. CDR3 DNA: TGTGCCAGCAGCTTCCATAGATCTAGCACAGATACGCAGTATTTT. The encoded protein is CASSFHRSSTDTQYF.

V gene TRBV7-8 combines with J gene TRBJ2-5, with 14 bases matching TRBD2. The CDR3 extends over 16 amino acids. V lost 5 bases to trimming and J lost 5 bases; unmatched junction nucleotides: 7. Germline CDR1 is SGHVS and CDR2 is FQNEAQ. The CDR3 loop is CASSPLGTSGSETQYF. The CDR3 DNA follows: TGTGCCAGCAGCCCTCTCGGGACTAGCGGGAGTGAGACCCAGTACTTC.

The chain is built from TRBV11-3 and TRBJ1-4; TRBD1 agrees at 12 bases. This CDR3 region has 16 residues. Germline loops: CDR1 SGHNT, CDR2 YENEEA. The V and J ends lost 2 bases and 8 bases, in that order; junction bases with no gene match: 6. The CDR3 DNA follows: TGTGCCAGCAGCTTAAGGCTCGGGACAGGGGGCGAAAAACTGTTTTTT. Translating it yields CASSLRLGTGGEKLFF. The full variable domain, rest sourced from reference TRBV11-3 and TRBJ1-4, is EAGVVQSPRYKIIEKKQPVAFWCNPISGHNTLYWYLQNLGQGPELLIRYENEEAVDDSQLPKDRFSAERLKGVDSTLKIQPAELGDSAVYLCASSLRLGTGGEKLFFGSGTQLSVL.

This clonotype turned up a few times. The V gene is TRBV7-9, the J gene TRBJ2-3; 10 nucleotides align to TRBD2. Germline trimming cut 5 bases from V and 4 bases from J; bases unmatched to any gene: 6. CDR3 size: 15 residues. Germline V gene sequence: CDR1 SEHNR, CDR2 FQNEAQ (reference sequence). CDR3 loop: CASSRGAGGPDTQYF. CDR3 coding DNA: TGTGCCAGCAGCAGAGGAGCGGGAGGGCCAGATACGCAGTATTTT.

This sequence joins TRBV27 and TRBJ2-2; 9 nucleotides align to TRBD1. V lost 6 bases and J lost 1; bases outside the gene matches: 21. The CDR3 covers 21 residues. From germline, CDR1 is MNHEY and CDR2 SMNVEV (reference sequence). CDR3 coding DNA: TGTGCCAGCAGGAGAATACCTCCGGGACAGGGTTGGATGGGGAACACCGGGGAGCTGTTTTTT. It is translated as CASRRIPPGQGWMGNTGELFF.

This clonotype was counted many times. The V call is TRBV7-2, the J call TRBJ2-3; unclear D gene. Germline V gene lookup returns CDR1 SGHTA and CDR2 FQGNSA. The CDR3 sequence is 15 residues long. V gave up 4 bases and J gave up 2 bases, with 13 bases separating them. The CDR3 loop is CASSYLRGITDTQYF. The CDR3 DNA sequence: TGTGCCAGCAGCTATCTTCGTGGGATCACAGATACGCAGTATTTT.

In this sample, this clonotype turned up a few times. The rearrangement joins TRBV27 to TRBJ2-1; D remains unclear. The CDR3 is 13 residues long. V was clipped by 3 bases and J by 11 bases, with 14 bases between them. CDR1 is MNHEY and CDR2 is SMNVEV in the germline V gene (reference sequence). CDR3 in DNA: TGTGCCAGCAGTTTTTCCGACTTTAGGAAGCAGTTCTTC. It specifies CASSFSDFRKQFF.